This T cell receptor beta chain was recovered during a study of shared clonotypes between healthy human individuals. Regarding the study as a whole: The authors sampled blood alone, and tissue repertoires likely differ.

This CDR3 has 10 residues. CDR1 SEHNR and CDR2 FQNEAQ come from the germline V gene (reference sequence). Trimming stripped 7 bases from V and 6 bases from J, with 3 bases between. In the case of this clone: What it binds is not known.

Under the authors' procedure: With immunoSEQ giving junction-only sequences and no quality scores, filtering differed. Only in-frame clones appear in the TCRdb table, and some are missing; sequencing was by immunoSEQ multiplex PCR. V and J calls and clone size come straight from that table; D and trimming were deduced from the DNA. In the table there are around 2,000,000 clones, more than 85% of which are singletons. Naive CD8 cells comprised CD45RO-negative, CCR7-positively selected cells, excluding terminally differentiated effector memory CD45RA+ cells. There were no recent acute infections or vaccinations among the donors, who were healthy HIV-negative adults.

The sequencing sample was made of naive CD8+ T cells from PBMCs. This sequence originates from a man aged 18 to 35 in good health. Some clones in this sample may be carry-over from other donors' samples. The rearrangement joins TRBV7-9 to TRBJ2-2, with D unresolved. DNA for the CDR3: TGTGCCAGCAAGTCCGGGGAGCTGTTTTTT. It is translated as CASKSGELFF.